These 14 T cell receptor beta chains originate from one sample sequenced in a study of T-cell memory formation after mild COVID-19. Each CDR3 protein is one row after TCRdb ran MiXCR on the 5' RACE reads. The table records around 300,000 distinct CDR3 sequences, roughly 15% of them present only once. Sequenced input: PBMCs or a T cell subset sorted from them (not recorded which). These receptors were collected from a man younger than 35 who had mild COVID-19 (a few samples of this study predate the infection). Cell type and time point are not known.

This clonotype was picked up many times. This chain joins TRBV11-3 and TRBJ2-2; 9 bases are shared with TRBD1. The CDR3 has 14 amino acids. Unmatched junction bases numbered 1, after V lost 5 bases and J lost 3 bases. The germline gives CDR1 SGHNT, CDR2 YENEEA. CDR3: CASSRDRDTGELFF. The CDR3 bases are TGTGCCAGCAGCCGGGACAGGGACACCGGGGAGCTGTTTTTT.

V gene TRBV4-2 combines with J gene TRBJ2-5, with 9 bases matching TRBD2. Germline CDR1 reads LGHNA; CDR2 reads YNFKEQ. The CDR3 totals 17 residues. Trimming at V came to 1 base and at J to 5 bases, leaving 11 bases not matched to a gene. CDR3 protein: CASSQGTSETLGETQYF. The CDR3 bases are TGTGCCAGCAGCCAAGGGACTAGCGAAACCCTGGGGGAGACCCAGTACTTC.

V is TRBV7-8 and J is TRBJ2-3; 9 bases line up with TRBD1. With V trimmed by 5 bases and J by 5 bases, 11 bases remained unmatched. The CDR3 totals 16 residues. The V gene's germline CDR1 is SGHVS and CDR2 FQNEAQ. CDR3 amino acids: CASSPRTGAGRDTQYF. CDR3 bases: TGTGCCAGCAGCCCCCGGACAGGGGCTGGCCGAGATACGCAGTATTTT.

This clonotype was found a few times. The genes are TRBV12-3 or TRBV12-4 and TRBJ2-2; possible D gene TRBD2, 6 bases. The CDR3 runs 14 residues. The V end was cut by 5 bases, the J end by 5 bases, with 12 bases between. CDR3 protein: CASSPLRGTGELFF. The CDR3 coding sequence is TGTGCCAGCAGTCCCCTGCGGGGAACCGGGGAGCTGTTTTTT.

The rearrangement links TRBV20-1 to TRBJ2-5, with D uncertain. The CDR3 is 12 residues long. Germline lookup yields CDR1 DFQATT and CDR2 SNEGSKA (reference sequence). V gave up 1 base and J gave up 5 bases, with 8 bases separating them. The CDR3 sequence: CSARGDPETQYF. Here the CDR3 DNA reads TGCAGTGCTAGAGGTGACCCGGAGACCCAGTACTTC.

This clonotype was seen repeatedly, ten times or more. The V and J genes are TRBV20-1 and TRBJ2-1; 9 bases are shared with TRBD1. The germline V gene has CDR1 DFQATT and CDR2 SNEGSKA (reference sequence). J was trimmed by 2 bases and V by 0 bases; bases with no gene match: 2. The CDR3 has 15 amino acids. The CDR3 coding sequence is TGCAGTGCTAGAGACCGGGACAGGGCCTACAATGAGCAGTTCTTC. This encodes CSARDRDRAYNEQFF.

This chain connects TRBV2 to TRBJ1-6, with 9 positions matching TRBD1. Germline CDR1 SNHLY, CDR2 FYNNEI. V lost 2 bases to trimming and J lost 8 bases; unmatched junction nucleotides: 4. This CDR3 comprises 15 residues. CDR3 protein: CASSEWDRDDSPLHF. As DNA, the CDR3 is TGTGCCAGCAGTGAATGGGACAGGGATGATTCACCCCTCCACTTT.

This clonotype has a count of ten or more. The chain recombines TRBV5-1 with TRBJ2-3; D possibly corresponds to TRBD1 (6 bases). The CDR3 length is 15 residues. Germline V gene lookup returns CDR1 SGHRS and CDR2 YFSETQ. Trimming cost V 0 bases and J 2 bases, with 10 bases left between them. Written as DNA, the CDR3 is TGCGCCAGCAGCTTGGACAGGGTCCTCACAGATACGCAGTATTTT. This translates into CASSLDRVLTDTQYF. The whole variable domain, remainder taken from reference TRBV5-1 and TRBJ2-3, is KAGVTQTPRYLIKTRGQQVTLSCSPISGHRSVSWYQQTPGQGLQFLFEYFSETQRNKGNFPGRFSGRQFSNSRSEMNVSTLELGDSALYLCASSLDRVLTDTQYFGPGTRLTVL.

In its sample, this clonotype was seen many times. The genes are TRBV15 and TRBJ1-6; possible D gene TRBD1, 6 bases. Per the germline V gene, CDR1 is LNHNV and CDR2 is YYDKDF (reference sequence). This CDR3 is built from 14 residues. The germline V and J ends were trimmed by 2 bases and 4 bases, with 6 bases remaining between them. The CDR3 is CATSRQGYNSPLHF. DNA of the CDR3: TGTGCCACCAGCAGACAGGGGTATAATTCACCCCTCCACTTT.

V usage is TRBV5-1 and J usage is TRBJ2-2, with D perhaps matching TRBD2 (5 bases). The V gene's germline CDR1 is SGHRS and CDR2 YFSETQ. Trimming stripped 4 bases from V and 2 bases from J, with 9 bases between. This CDR3 is 14 amino acids long. CDR3 coding DNA: TGCGCCAGCAGCGAGACGGGAAACACCGGGGAGCTGTTTTTT. Translating it yields CASSETGNTGELFF.

In this sample, this clonotype turned up many times. V usage is TRBV4-3 and J usage is TRBJ2-7; D is unresolved. V shed 0 bases and J shed 2 bases, with 5 bases lying between them. In germline, CDR1 is LGHNA, CDR2 YSLEER. The CDR3 is made up of 13 amino acids. The CDR3 is CASSQDWTYEQYF. In DNA form, the CDR3 reads TGCGCCAGCAGCCAAGATTGGACCTACGAGCAGTACTTC.

This clonotype was observed many times. The V call is TRBV12-3 or TRBV12-4, the J call TRBJ1-1; 10 nucleotides agree with TRBD1. Trimming removed 3 bases from V and 6 bases from J; junction bases left unmatched: 7. The CDR3 contains 15 residues. CDR3 sequence: CASSFGQGGVAEAFF. CDR3 in DNA: TGTGCCAGCAGTTTTGGACAGGGGGGTGTGGCTGAAGCTTTCTTT.

The DNA for the CDR3 is TGTGCCAGCAGCTCCGCTTCACCCCTCCACTTT. This gives the protein CASSSASPLHF. This chain uses TRBV7-8 with TRBJ1-6, with unresolved D. Germline-derived CDR1 and CDR2 are SGHVS and FQNEAQ. V lost 4 bases and J lost 9, with 4 bases in between. The CDR3 loop spans 11 amino acids. Using reference TRBV7-8 and TRBJ1-6 for the parts outside the CDR3, the full variable domain is GAGVSQSPRYKVAKRGQDVALRCDPISGHVSLFWYQQALGQGPEFLTYFQNEAQLDKSGLPSDRFFAERPEGSVSTLKIQRTQQEDSAVYLCASSSASPLHFGNGTRLTVT.

This clonotype was detected ten times or more. The V gene is TRBV15, the J gene TRBJ2-3, with 8 bases matching TRBD1. From germline, CDR1 is LNHNV and CDR2 YYDKDF (reference sequence). J was trimmed by 0 bases and V by 3 bases; bases with no gene match: 8. This CDR3 region has 17 residues. The CDR3 coding sequence is TGTGCCACCAGCAGGGATAAACAGGGGGGAAGCACAGATACGCAGTATTTT. As protein: CATSRDKQGGSTDTQYF.